Shown below are 21 T cell receptor beta chains from a single sample sequenced in a study of T cell repertoires in aging, cancer and after chemotherapy. The template was genomic DNA from peripheral blood, not RNA. Rearranged V-D-J TRB sequences were amplified with a mixed TRB-A/B primer pool. Each CDR3 protein gets one entry after TCRdb re-called the multiplex PCR reads with MiXCR. The sample holds 10,000 to 12,000 distinct CDR3 sequences, around 32% seen once. Sequenced: blood. The receptors derive from a human donor in good health.

The rearrangement joins TRBV11-3 to TRBJ2-1, with 10 bases fitting TRBD2. The ends lost 1 base at V and 5 bases at J; junction bases unmatched: 5. The V gene's germline CDR1 is SGHNT and CDR2 YENEEA. CDR3 length: 16 amino acids. The CDR3 protein is CASSLAGLAGDNEQFF. As DNA, the CDR3 is TGTGCCAGCAGCTTAGCAGGGCTAGCGGGGGACAATGAGCAGTTCTTC.

Within the sample, this clonotype is medium-sized. The chain carries TRBV30 and TRBJ2-3; no reliable D call. V was pared by 0 bases and J by 4 bases, with 5 bases between. CDR3 size: 12 residues. Per germline, CDR1 GTSNPN and CDR2 SVGIG (reference sequence). Written as DNA, the CDR3 is TGTGCCTGGAGTGTACTCGCAGATACGCAGTATTTT. Amino acid sequence: CAWSVLADTQYF.

A single count supports this clonotype. Mismatch with germline at one junction end may stem from a read error. V and J are TRBV11-3 and TRBJ2-1; 10 bases are shared with TRBD2. The CDR3 runs to 15 residues. Germline V gene lookup returns CDR1 SGHNT and CDR2 YENEEA. The CDR3 DNA is TGTGCCAGCAGCCTCCAGCGGGGGGGTTTCAATAAGCAGTTCTTC. It specifies CASSLQRGGFNKQFF. The whole variable domain, remainder taken from reference TRBV11-3 and TRBJ2-1, is EAGVVQSPRYKIIEKKQPVAFWCNPISGHNTLYWYLQNLGQGPELLIRYENEEAVDDSQLPKDRFSAERLKGVDSTLKIQPAELGDSAVYLCASSLQRGGFNKQFFGPGTRLTVL.

The V and J genes are TRBV18 and TRBJ1-6; 9 bases fit TRBD1. Unmatched junction bases numbered 2, after V lost 5 bases and J lost 0 bases. Germline CDR1 reads KGHSH; CDR2 reads LQKENI. The CDR3 is 16 amino acids. CDR3 nucleotides: TGTGCCAGCTCAAACAGGGGGCACTCCTATAATTCACCCCTCCACTTT. Amino acids: CASSNRGHSYNSPLHF.

This clonotype showed up just a few times. This rearrangement joins TRBV6-1 to TRBJ1-4; TRBD1 matches at 7 bases. J was trimmed by 8 bases and V by 4 bases; bases with no gene match: 13. Germline V gene data show CDR1 as MNHNS and CDR2 as SASEGT. CDR3 length equals 16 residues. CDR3 sequence reads: CASSGGSTGLREKLFF. The CDR3 region has the DNA TGTGCCAGCAGTGGCGGATCGACAGGGCTCAGGGAAAAACTGTTTTTT.

This clonotype is labeled medium-sized (0.01 to 0.1%). The chain has TRBV11-3 and TRBJ2-5; D is unresolved. This CDR3 has 14 residues. V was shortened by 6 bases and J by 1 base, with 12 bases between the two germline ends. Germline CDR1 reads SGHNT; CDR2 reads YENEEA. CDR3 residues: CASSPLGGQETQYF. CDR3 DNA sequence: TGTGCCAGCAGTCCTCTTGGCGGCCAAGAGACCCAGTACTTC.

This clonotype has more than one count but fewer than ten. The CDR3 loop is CAWSSLAGGRSYNEQFF. CDR3 sequence (DNA): TGTGCCTGGAGTAGTCTAGCGGGAGGGCGGTCCTACAATGAGCAGTTCTTC. The chain joins TRBV30 to TRBJ2-1, with TRBD2 identical over 12 bases. V dropped 2 bases and J dropped 1; count of bases not matched to a gene: 6. CDR1 and CDR2 (germline): GTSNPN, SVGIG (reference sequence). The CDR3 is 17 residues long. The full variable domain, in which reference TRBV30 and TRBJ2-1 provide the parts outside the CDR3, is SQTIHQWPATLVQPVGSPLSLECTVEGTSNPNLYWYRQAAGRGLQLLFYSVGIGQISSEVPQNLSASRPQDRQFILSSKKLLLSDSGFYLCAWSSLAGGRSYNEQFFGPGTRLTVL.

V is TRBV5-4 and J is TRBJ1-3, with D hard to call. CDR3 length equals 16 residues. Germline V gives CDR1 SGHNT, CDR2 YYREEE (reference sequence). Trimming left V 5 bases short and J 0 bases short, with 15 bases between. The CDR3 spells CASRPGQASSGNTIYF. The CDR3 DNA sequence: TGTGCCAGCAGACCTGGCCAGGCAAGCTCTGGAAACACCATATATTTT.

This sequence joins TRBV19 and TRBJ2-3, with 12 nucleotides matching TRBD2. The CDR3 loop spans 14 amino acids. Trimming cost V 6 bases and J 4 bases; bases outside gene matches: 2. CDR1 is LNHDA and CDR2 is SQIVND in the germline V gene (reference sequence). The CDR3 coding sequence is TGTGCCAGTAGGTCTAGCGGGGGGGCAGATACGCAGTATTTT. Protein product: CASRSSGGADTQYF. Filled out from reference TRBV19 and TRBJ2-3, the complete variable domain reads DGGITQSPKYLFRKEGQNVTLSCEQNLNHDAMYWYRQDPGQGLRLIYYSQIVNDFQKGDIAEGYSVSREKKESFPLTVTSAQKNPTAFYLCASRSSGGADTQYFGPGTRLTVL.

V usage is TRBV5-6 and J usage is TRBJ1-1; perhaps TRBD1 as D (5 bases). This CDR3 region has 14 residues. Looked up from germline, CDR1 is SGHDT and CDR2 is YYEEEE. With 4 bases removed from V and 1 base from J, the gap between germline ends came to 11 bases. As DNA, the CDR3 is TGTGCCAGCAGCGCTAGAGACAGGAACACTGAAGCTTTCTTT. This sequence encodes CASSARDRNTEAFF.

To note about this clonotype: The junction differs from germline at one of its ends, possibly a read error. This rearrangement joins TRBV11-2 to TRBJ2-7, with no clear D. This CDR3 comprises 11 residues. Germline loops: CDR1 SGHAT, CDR2 FQNNGV. The CDR3 nucleotides read TGTGCCAGCAGCTCCTCGTGGGTCCATTTCTTC. Its translation is CASSSSWVHFF.

In its sample, this clonotype is medium-sized (0.01 to 0.1%). The V and J genes are TRBV6-2 or TRBV6-3 and TRBJ2-1, with 10 nucleotides matching TRBD1. This CDR3 has 16 amino acids. V lost 4 bases and J lost 6; bases outside the gene matches: 9. CDR1 is MNHEY and CDR2 is SVGEGT in the germline V gene. CDR3: CASSLMPGQGLNEQFF. CDR3 in DNA: TGTGCCAGCAGTTTAATGCCGGGACAGGGGCTCAATGAGCAGTTCTTC.

This rearrangement joins TRBV6-5 to TRBJ2-6, with 9 bases identical to TRBD1. V was pared by 7 bases and J by 0 bases, with 4 bases of the junction left unmatched. This CDR3 is built from 16 residues. CDR1 is MNHEY, CDR2 SVGAGI, per germline. This CDR3 is CASNNRGLSGANVLTF. CDR3 sequence (DNA): TGTGCCAGCAATAACAGGGGGCTCTCTGGGGCCAACGTCCTGACTTTC.

This rearrangement joins TRBV6-1 to TRBJ2-2, with D uncertain. The CDR3 spans 16 residues. CDR1 and CDR2 (germline): MNHNS, SASEGT. Trimming took off 9 bases at V and 0 bases at J, with 17 bases between the two ends. The CDR3 DNA follows: TGTGCCAGTATCGCAAAAAGGTTCGCGAACACCGGGGAGCTGTTTTTT. It codes for CASIAKRFANTGELFF.

In its sample, this clonotype is medium-sized. The rearrangement links TRBV5-6 to TRBJ2-7; perhaps TRBD1 as D (6 bases). Germline CDR1 SGHDT, CDR2 YYEEEE. The CDR3 is made up of 13 amino acids. V lost 4 bases to trimming and J lost 3 bases, with 11 bases between them. Here the CDR3 DNA reads TGTGCCAGCAGCACCGGGACACTCTACGAGCAGTACTTC. Translating it yields CASSTGTLYEQYF.

This clonotype has a handful of counts. The gene calls are TRBV5-1 and TRBJ2-5, with TRBD1 matching over 8 bases. With 0 bases clipped from V and 5 bases from J, the junction kept 9 bases outside the gene matches. The germline CDR1 and CDR2 sequences are SGHRS and YFSETQ. This CDR3 is built from 16 residues. This CDR3 reads CASSLGGTGGGETQYF. The CDR3 DNA is TGCGCCAGCAGCTTGGGGGGCACAGGGGGAGGTGAGACCCAGTACTTC.

In this sample, this clonotype turned up a few times. This chain joins TRBV19 and TRBJ1-1, with a weak D call TRBD1 (6 bases). Germline values: CDR1 LNHDA, CDR2 SQIVND (reference sequence). The CDR3 is 15 amino acids. Deletions cut 3 bases from V and 5 bases from J, with 16 bases between. The CDR3 region is CASSMPGATGTEAFF. In DNA, the CDR3 is TGTGCCAGTAGTATGCCGGGGGCAACGGGGACTGAAGCTTTCTTT. Full variable domain (outside the CDR3, taken from reference TRBV19 and TRBJ1-1): DGGITQSPKYLFRKEGQNVTLSCEQNLNHDAMYWYRQDPGQGLRLIYYSQIVNDFQKGDIAEGYSVSREKKESFPLTVTSAQKNPTAFYLCASSMPGATGTEAFFGQGTRLTVV.

This chain joins TRBV6-5 and TRBJ1-4; a possible D gene is TRBD1 (5 bases). Germline V lookup: CDR1 MNHEY, CDR2 SVGAGI. The CDR3 extends over 16 amino acids. V was pared by 6 bases and J by 3 bases, with 17 bases between. CDR3 in DNA: TGTGCCAGCAGGCAACGCGAGGGGTCAGCTAATGAAAAACTGTTTTTT. Its protein product is CASRQREGSANEKLFF.

This clonotype was counted between two and nine times. The rearrangement uses TRBV6-4 and TRBJ1-4; tentatively, D is TRBD1 (6 bases). V was pared by 5 bases and J by 7 bases, with 20 bases between. Germline lookup yields CDR1 MRHNA and CDR2 SNTAGT. This CDR3 is 16 amino acids long. In DNA, the CDR3 is TGTGCCAGCAGTACCGGGACTCCCGAAGGGGGTGAAAAACTGTTTTTT. It translates to CASSTGTPEGGEKLFF.

This chain uses TRBV5-4 with TRBJ1-1; tentatively, D is TRBD1 (6 bases). V shed 0 bases and J shed 4 bases, with 10 bases lying between them. Looked up from germline, CDR1 is SGHNT and CDR2 is YYREEE (reference sequence). There are 14 residues in the CDR3. This CDR3 reads CASSLGQATTEAFF. In DNA form, the CDR3 reads TGTGCCAGCAGCTTGGGACAGGCCACCACTGAAGCTTTCTTT.

This chain uses TRBV20-1 with TRBJ1-1; D not resolved. Germline V lookup: CDR1 DFQATT, CDR2 SNEGSKA (reference sequence). Trimming cost V 3 bases and J 1 base, with 9 bases left between them. This CDR3 has 13 residues. This chain's CDR3 is CSASLHQNTEAFF. In DNA, the CDR3 is TGCAGTGCTAGTTTGCACCAGAACACTGAAGCTTTCTTT.